This TCR beta chain was identified in a study of identical twins (dated by TCRdb to the mid-2010s). In the study overall: The study deep-sequenced TCR alpha and beta repertoires from monozygotic twins, unrelated adults of various ages and cord blood to test whether fetal clonotypes persist. Replicate twin experiments were performed at different times using different library preparation protocols to rule out contamination.

V lost 5 bases and J lost 4 bases; the stretch between them is 17 bases long. The cysteine opens and the phenylalanine closes a CDR3 of 14 amino acids. The kept DNA is CDR3 alone, 42 bases in frame from the first base. Looking up the germline V gene (reference sequence) yields CDR1 DFQATT and CDR2 SNEGSKA. Every donor in the study was a healthy Caucasian. The twin cohort consisted of three pairs of female monozygotic twins, all aged roughly 18 to 29 years. CD4+ and CD8+ T cell populations were isolated with positive isolation kits from Invitrogen. This clonotype occurred a few times. Its antigen specificity is not known. No per-base quality is available; no much larger clone lies one base away. Beyond this particular receptor, the publication reports: Because the same donors could not be followed over many years, conclusions were based on cross-sectional statistical analysis. Compared with coincidental sharing between unrelated individuals, an excess of low generation-probability sequences was observed among out-of-frame TCR alpha sequences shared between twins. Out-of-frame TCR alpha sharing in monozygotic twins was systematically underestimated by recombination models, whereas sharing between unrelated individuals was in agreement with the recombination models. In beta out-of-frame sequences, excess twin sharing was weaker, because having fewer shared sequences lowered the signal-to-noise ratio. Abundant cord blood beta clonotypes carried fewer insertions; young adult naive repertoires showed a weaker similar trend, while memory repertoires showed none. Zero-insertion analyses could be partly confounded by invariant T cells such as MAIT and iNKT, though diverse VJ usage argued against such confounding for most clonotypes.

Libraries were made using 5' RACE. These reads were obtained on an Illumina HiSeq 2000. A universal primer binding site was added through template switching, and the final cDNA carried a unique molecular identifier so that TCR cDNA molecules could be counted accurately. First-strand cDNA for TCR alpha and beta chains was synthesized from specific primers in the conserved constant-segment region. Each cDNA library was double barcoded, with a SMART-Mk sample barcode plus Illumina barcodes, to control for contamination. Two successive PCR steps introduced TruSeq adapter sequences along with Illumina sample barcodes. TCR alpha and beta cDNA libraries were sequenced on the Illumina HiSeq platform with custom primers. Under the source paper's analysis protocol: Raw reads were processed with MiGEC to extract unique molecular identifiers, and MiXCR was used to determine CDR3 positions. Recombination models were inferred per individual with the repgenHMM and IGoR tools using an EM algorithm. The tcR package in R was used for shared clonotype analysis, with sharing normalized by the product of cloneset sizes. To study raw recombination free of thymic and clonal selection effects, out-of-frame nonproductive sequences were analyzed. TCRdb trimmed public reads at Q25 via fastp, called clones via MiXCR and kept in-frame beta chains. Every CDR3 protein is listed once, alongside the most common genes and DNA of its rows. The V and J calls and clone size are TCRdb's, not the authors'. Here the sample has roughly 480,000 distinct CDR3 sequences; 20% to 25% occur a single time. Clones ranked in the top ten supply roughly 3% of the sample.

This sample also belongs to another study, concerning T cells expressing NK-cell markers. The second study, in turn, reports: Fewer than ten donors provided sorted CD3+CD56+NKG2C+, CD3+CD56+NKG2C- and CD3+CD56-NKG2C+ T-cell subsets, whose TCR beta-chain repertoires were profiled. Of the eight sequenced donors, seven were found to be HCMV-seropositive and one was found to be HCMV-seronegative. To restrict sorting to alphabetaTCR-expressing T cells, an anti-gammadeltaTCR antibody was added in several experiments. In six donors, the dominant CD3+CD56+NKG2C+ clonotypes were among the top 10 CD8+ clonotypes and accounted for about 1.0-7.5% of CD8+ T cells. Those dominant clonotypes were again the most abundant among CD3+CD56-NKG2C+ cells in a few donors, at roughly 25-60.1%. It remained unclear whether the expanded NKG2C-expressing T cell clones were specific for HCMV antigens. All eight donors whose samples were sequenced were randomly selected healthy volunteers, three of them men and five women. To determine HCMV serostatus, a commercial ELISA kit was used to detect HCMV-specific IgG in serum. MIGEC handled demultiplexing of the reads and grouping by UMI, while MiTCR was used to assemble and quantify clonotypes. To remove erroneous sequences, TCR cDNA sequences were retained only when supported by two or more reads. The tcR package was used for downstream repertoire analysis, and clonotypes were matched between fractions using CDR3 nucleotide sequence together with V segment. VDJmatch was used to annotate antigen specificity against VDJdb, with one amino acid substitution allowed in CDR3.

Sample: CD4+ T cells sorted from blood. The rearrangement joined TRBV20-1 to TRBJ2-5; TRBD2 might be the D gene, on 6 matching bases. The receptor was derived from a woman aged 18-29 years in good health. The nucleotide sequence is TGCAGTGCTGGTTCCGGGACTTCTAGAGAGACCCAGTACTTC. Protein translation: CSAGSGTSRETQYF.